A selection of T cell receptor beta chains follows, all from one sample in a study of T-cell memory formation after mild COVID-19. TCRdb independently ran MiXCR on the 5' RACE reads; one entry per CDR3 protein. The sample lists 450,000 to 650,000 distinct CDR3 sequences, roughly 20% seen once, with under 15% in the top ten. Specimen: PBMCs or a T cell subset sorted from them (not recorded which). The receptors here all came from an adult woman who had mild COVID-19 (a few samples of this study predate the infection). Cell type and time point are not known. The conserved cysteine and the conserved F or W are not part of the CDR3 here.

TRBJ1-1 TRBV11-2 ASSSPAGNTEAF
TRBJ2-1 TRBV20-1 SATWGLIYNEQF
TRBJ2-1 TRBV11-3 ASSLDRGGTYNEQF
TRBJ2-7 TRBV7-9 ASSSGQGWSYEQY
TRBJ1-1 TRBV6-2/TRBV6-3 ASSYAAVMNTEAF
TRBJ2-7 TRBV27 ASSSILAGVLYEQY
TRBJ2-1 TRBV2 ASKGLAGEQF
TRBJ2-7 TRBV3-1 ASIHNRVHEQY
TRBJ2-1 TRBV4-1 ASGPGQGGHEQF
TRBJ2-5 TRBV5-1 ASSLRPSGYQETQY
TRBJ2-1 TRBV7-2 ASSLDLGLATYEQF
TRBJ1-4 TRBV12-3/TRBV12-4 ASSLLEKLF
TRBJ2-1 TRBV5-6 ASSLEGPGQAANNEQF
TRBJ1-4 TRBV20-1 SARDLGGSEKLF
TRBJ1-1 TRBV6-2/TRBV6-3 ASSSEEGYTEAF
TRBJ2-3 TRBV2 ASRKGLAAAEADTQY
TRBJ2-5 TRBV5-1 ASSSTKETQY
TRBJ2-1 TRBV12-3/TRBV12-4 ASGISGRAYEQF
TRBJ2-6 TRBV4-3 ASSQDFGLALSGANVLT
TRBJ1-5 TRBV6-5 ASKGREQPQH
TRBJ2-7 TRBV27 ASSFLRGLESYEQY
TRBJ1-3 TRBV4-1 ASSPTPTGNTIY
TRBJ2-7 TRBV20-1 SARGGAPHEQY
TRBJ2-3 TRBV5-1 ASRGTSATSTDTQY
TRBJ1-1 TRBV15 ATSRDILGSGAAF
TRBJ2-4 TRBV9 ASSVDLAKNIQY
TRBJ2-4 TRBV7-2 ASSLGTGLAKNIQY
TRBJ1-6 TRBV18 ASSPSGQAYNSPLH
TRBJ2-5 TRBV5-1 ASSSLSLAGGRETQY
TRBJ2-1 TRBV7-9 ASTSSGGTSYNEQF
TRBJ2-7 TRBV18 ASSPQGSGGLTYEQY
TRBJ1-2 TRBV5-1 ASSLATGNGYT
TRBJ2-2 TRBV5-1 ASSIRGRAGELF
TRBJ2-7 TRBV5-1 ASSTGTGGVYEQY
TRBJ2-3 TRBV12-3/TRBV12-4 ASSGGSSRAQGTQY
TRBJ2-1 TRBV4-3 ASSQRGNEQF
TRBJ2-7 TRBV29-1 SVLPRNSYEQY
TRBJ1-4 TRBV7-6 ASTPIRDRGRRVEKLF
TRBJ2-1 TRBV12-3/TRBV12-4 ASSLSQLTPYNEQF
TRBJ2-3 TRBV9 ASSVAVTYTGTDTQY
TRBJ2-3 TRBV6-4 ASSTGPTDTQY